The present entry profiles one T cell receptor beta chain with its context. Antigen: not known. This entry belongs to a study of blood T cells in healthy people across ages. Study findings and constraints: Per million T cells, TCR beta diversity dropped roughly linearly as age increased.

The ends were cut back, 5 bases at V and 7 bases at J, with 17 bases in the middle. CDR3 length: 14 amino acids. For the second PCR, which ran for about 7 to 11 cycles, a sample-barcoded 5' primer and a J-beta primer mix were used. Each single sample gave us at least 3 million CDR3-containing paired-end reads. Via MiXCR, TCRdb re-called the 5' RACE reads, giving one row per CDR3 protein. Of around 780,000 distinct CDR3 sequences in the sample, roughly 25% were seen once. The same data also contributed to another study, on T cells of mothers and their children. That source reports: The people who donated were a few healthy Caucasian mothers and their six children. Unrelated mother-child pairs always had slightly, but never significantly, lower normalized overlap than related pairs.

This sequence joins TRBV12-3 or TRBV12-4 and TRBJ1-1; maybe TRBD1 (5 bases). The sequencing sample was made of blood. The sequence derives from a boy aged 5-17 years in good health. The chain's CDR3 is CASSGAGRTVEAFF. The CDR3, as DNA: TGTGCCAGCAGTGGGGCCGGCAGAACGGTTGAAGCTTTCTTT.